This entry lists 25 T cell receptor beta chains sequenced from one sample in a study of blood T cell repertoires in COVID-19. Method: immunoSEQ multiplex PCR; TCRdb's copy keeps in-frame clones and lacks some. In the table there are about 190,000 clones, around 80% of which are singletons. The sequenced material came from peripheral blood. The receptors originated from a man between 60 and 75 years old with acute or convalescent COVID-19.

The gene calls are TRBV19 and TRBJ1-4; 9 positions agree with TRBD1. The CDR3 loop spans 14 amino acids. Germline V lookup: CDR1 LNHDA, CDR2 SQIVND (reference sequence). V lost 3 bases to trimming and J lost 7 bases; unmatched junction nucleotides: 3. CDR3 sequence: CASSILDRGEKLFF. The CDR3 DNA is TGTGCCAGTAGTATCTTGGACAGGGGTGAAAAACTGTTTTTT.

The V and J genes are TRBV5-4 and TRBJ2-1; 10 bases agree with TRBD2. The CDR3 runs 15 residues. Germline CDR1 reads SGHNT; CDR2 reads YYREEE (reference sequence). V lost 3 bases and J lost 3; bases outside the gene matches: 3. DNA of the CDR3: TGTGCCAGCAGCTCCGCTAGCGGGAGCTACAATGAGCAGTTCTTC. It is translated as CASSSASGSYNEQFF. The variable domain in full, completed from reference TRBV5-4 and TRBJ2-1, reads ETGVTQSPTHLIKTRGQQVTLRCSSQSGHNTVSWYQQALGQGPQFIFQYYREEENGRGNFPPRFSGLQFPNYSSELNVNALELDDSALYLCASSSASGSYNEQFFGPGTRLTVL.

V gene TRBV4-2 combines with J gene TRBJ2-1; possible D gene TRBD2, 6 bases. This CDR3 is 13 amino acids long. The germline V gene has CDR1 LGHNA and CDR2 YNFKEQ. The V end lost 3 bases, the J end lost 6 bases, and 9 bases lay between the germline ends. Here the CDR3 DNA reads TGTGCCAGCAGCCAGGGACTTCCCAATGAGCAGTTCTTC. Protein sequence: CASSQGLPNEQFF.

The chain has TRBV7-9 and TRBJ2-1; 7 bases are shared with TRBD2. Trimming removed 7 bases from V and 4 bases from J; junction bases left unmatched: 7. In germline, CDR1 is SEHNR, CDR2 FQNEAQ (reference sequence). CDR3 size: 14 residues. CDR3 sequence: CASTSGLPYNEQFF. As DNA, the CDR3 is TGTGCCAGCACCTCGGGACTACCATACAATGAGCAGTTCTTC.

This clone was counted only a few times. The CDR3 sequence is CASSIGQGRIGNTEAFF. CDR3 nucleotide sequence: TGTGCCAGTAGTATAGGACAGGGGCGGATTGGGAACACTGAAGCTTTCTTT. This chain links TRBV19 with TRBJ1-1, with TRBD1 matching over 8 bases. With V trimmed by 1 base and J by 1 base, 8 bases remained unmatched. There are 17 residues in the CDR3. Looked up from germline, CDR1 is LNHDA and CDR2 is SQIVND (reference sequence).

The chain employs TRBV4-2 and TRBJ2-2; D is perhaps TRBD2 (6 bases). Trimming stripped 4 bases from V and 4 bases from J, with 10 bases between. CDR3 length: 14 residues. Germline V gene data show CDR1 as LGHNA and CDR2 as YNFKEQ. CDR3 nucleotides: TGTGCCAGCAGCCTCGGGACTCTCACCGGGGAGCTGTTTTTT. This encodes CASSLGTLTGELFF.

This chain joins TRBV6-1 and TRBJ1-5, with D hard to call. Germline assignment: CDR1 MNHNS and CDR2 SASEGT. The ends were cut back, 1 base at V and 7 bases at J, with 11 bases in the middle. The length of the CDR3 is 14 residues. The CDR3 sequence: CASSEGDYGQPQHF. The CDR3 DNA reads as TGTGCCAGCAGTGAAGGAGACTATGGGCAGCCCCAGCATTTT.

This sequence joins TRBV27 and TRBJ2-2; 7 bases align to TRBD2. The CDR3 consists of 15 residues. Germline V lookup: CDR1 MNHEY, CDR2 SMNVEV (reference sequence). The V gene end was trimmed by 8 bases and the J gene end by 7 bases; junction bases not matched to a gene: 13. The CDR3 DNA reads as TGTGCCAGCTGTTCCTACGCGGGAGACGGCGGGGAGCTGTTTTTT. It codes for CASCSYAGDGGELFF.

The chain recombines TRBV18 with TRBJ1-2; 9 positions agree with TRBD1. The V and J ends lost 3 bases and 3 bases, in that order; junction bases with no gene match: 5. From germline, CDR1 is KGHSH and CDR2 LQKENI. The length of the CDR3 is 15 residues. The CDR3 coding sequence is TGTGCCAGCTCACCGTTCCGGGACAGGGACTATGGCTACACCTTC. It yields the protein CASSPFRDRDYGYTF.

In DNA, the CDR3 is TGTGCCTGGAGTGTAGGCTGGGCGGGAGGCTATGAGACCCAGTACTTC. It codes for CAWSVGWAGGYETQYF. This chain connects TRBV30 to TRBJ2-5; the match to TRBD2 covers 8 bases. The CDR3 sequence is 16 residues long. V trimming: 0 bases; J trimming: 5 bases; junction bases outside the gene matches: 11. Germline CDR1 GTSNPN, CDR2 SVGIG (reference sequence).

The CDR3: CASSVQVATNEKLFF. Written as DNA, the CDR3 is TGTGCCAGCAGTGTACAGGTCGCAACTAATGAAAAACTGTTTTTT. The rearrangement joins TRBV2 to TRBJ1-4, with D possibly TRBD1 on 5 matching bases. CDR1 and CDR2 (germline): SNHLY, FYNNEI. Trimming took 4 bases from V and 0 from J, leaving 9 bases between them. CDR3 length: 15 residues.

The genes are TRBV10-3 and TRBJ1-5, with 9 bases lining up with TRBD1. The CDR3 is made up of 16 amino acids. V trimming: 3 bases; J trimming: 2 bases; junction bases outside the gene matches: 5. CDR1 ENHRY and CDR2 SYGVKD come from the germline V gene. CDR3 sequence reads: CAISDSGTGRNQPQHF. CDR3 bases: TGTGCCATCAGTGATTCCGGGACAGGGCGCAATCAGCCCCAGCATTTT.

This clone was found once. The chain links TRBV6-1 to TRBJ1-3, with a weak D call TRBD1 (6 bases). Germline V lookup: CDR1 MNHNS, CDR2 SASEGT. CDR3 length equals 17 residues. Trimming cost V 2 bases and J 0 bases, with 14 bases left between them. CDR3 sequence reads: CASSETGTHRSGNTIYF. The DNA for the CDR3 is TGTGCCAGCAGTGAAACGGGGACACACCGCTCTGGAAACACCATATATTTT.

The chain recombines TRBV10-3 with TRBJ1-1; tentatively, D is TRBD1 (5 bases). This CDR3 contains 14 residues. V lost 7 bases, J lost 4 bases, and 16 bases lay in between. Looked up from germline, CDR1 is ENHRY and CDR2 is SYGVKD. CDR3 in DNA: TGTGCCATCACCCGAGACGGGGGGGGCACTGAAGCTTTCTTT. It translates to CAITRDGGGTEAFF.

CDR3 residues: CASSAGRGDTQYF. The CDR3 bases are TGCGCCAGCAGCGCGGGGAGGGGAGATACGCAGTATTTT. The chain combines TRBV4-3 with TRBJ2-3; 7 positions match TRBD2. The CDR3 consists of 13 residues. Germline CDR1 is LGHNA and CDR2 is YSLEER. The J segment lost 5 bases and the V segment lost 5 bases, leaving 4 bases of the junction unmatched.

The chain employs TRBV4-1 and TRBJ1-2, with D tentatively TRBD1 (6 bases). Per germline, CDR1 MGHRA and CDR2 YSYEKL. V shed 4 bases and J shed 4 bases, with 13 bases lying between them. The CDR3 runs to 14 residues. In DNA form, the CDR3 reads TGCGCCAGCAGCCCCTCCAGGGGATCCTATGGCTACACCTTC. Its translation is CASSPSRGSYGYTF.

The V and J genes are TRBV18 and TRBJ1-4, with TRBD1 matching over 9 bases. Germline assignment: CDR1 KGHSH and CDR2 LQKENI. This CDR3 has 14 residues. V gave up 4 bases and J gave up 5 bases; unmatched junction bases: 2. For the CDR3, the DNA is TGTGCCAGCTCACGACAGGGGGGAAATGAAAAACTGTTTTTT. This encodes CASSRQGGNEKLFF.

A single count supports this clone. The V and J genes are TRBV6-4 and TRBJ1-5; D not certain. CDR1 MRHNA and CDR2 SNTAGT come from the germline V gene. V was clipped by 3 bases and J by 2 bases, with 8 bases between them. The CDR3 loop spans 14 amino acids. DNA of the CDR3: TGTGCCAGCAGTGAAGCAGGTGGCAATCAGCCCCAGCATTTT. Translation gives CASSEAGGNQPQHF.

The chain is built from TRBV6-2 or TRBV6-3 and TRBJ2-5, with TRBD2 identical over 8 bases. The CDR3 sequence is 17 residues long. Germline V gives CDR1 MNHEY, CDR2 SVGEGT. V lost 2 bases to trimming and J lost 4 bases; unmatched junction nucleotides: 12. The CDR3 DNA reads TGTGCCAGCAGTTACCCCCCTGTTTCACTAGCGGCAGAGACCCAGTACTTC. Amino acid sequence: CASSYPPVSLAAETQYF.

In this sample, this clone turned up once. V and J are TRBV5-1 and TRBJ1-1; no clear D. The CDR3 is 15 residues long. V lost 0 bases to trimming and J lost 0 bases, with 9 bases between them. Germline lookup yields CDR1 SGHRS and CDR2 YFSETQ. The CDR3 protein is CASSLERGLNTEAFF. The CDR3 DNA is TGCGCCAGCAGCTTGGAGCGCGGATTGAACACTGAAGCTTTCTTT.

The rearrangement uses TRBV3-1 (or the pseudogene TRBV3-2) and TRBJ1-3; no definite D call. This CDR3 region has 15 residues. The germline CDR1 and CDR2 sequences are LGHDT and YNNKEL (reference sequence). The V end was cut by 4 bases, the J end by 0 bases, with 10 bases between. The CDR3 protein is CASSLDLFSGNTIYF. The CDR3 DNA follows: TGTGCCAGCAGCCTCGACTTATTCTCTGGAAACACCATATATTTT.

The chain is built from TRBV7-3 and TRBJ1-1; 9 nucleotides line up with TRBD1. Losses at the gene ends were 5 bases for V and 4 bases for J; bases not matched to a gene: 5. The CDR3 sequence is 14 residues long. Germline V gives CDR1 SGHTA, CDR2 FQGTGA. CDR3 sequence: CASSRGQGITEAFF. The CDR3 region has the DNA TGTGCCAGCAGCCGAGGACAGGGGATCACTGAAGCTTTCTTT.

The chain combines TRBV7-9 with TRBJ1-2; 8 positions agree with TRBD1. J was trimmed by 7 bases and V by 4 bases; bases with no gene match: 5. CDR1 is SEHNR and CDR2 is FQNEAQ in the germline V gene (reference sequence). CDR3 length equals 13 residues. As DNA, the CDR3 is TGTGCCAGCAGCTCTCGGACAGGGAGTGGCTACACCTTC. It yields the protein CASSSRTGSGYTF.

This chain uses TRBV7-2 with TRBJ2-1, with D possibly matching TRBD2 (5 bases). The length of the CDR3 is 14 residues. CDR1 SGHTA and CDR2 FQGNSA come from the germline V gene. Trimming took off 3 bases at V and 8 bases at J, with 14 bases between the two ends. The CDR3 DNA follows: TGTGCCAGCAGCTTGACGGGGTCCTTGGATGAGCAGTTCTTC. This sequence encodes CASSLTGSLDEQFF.

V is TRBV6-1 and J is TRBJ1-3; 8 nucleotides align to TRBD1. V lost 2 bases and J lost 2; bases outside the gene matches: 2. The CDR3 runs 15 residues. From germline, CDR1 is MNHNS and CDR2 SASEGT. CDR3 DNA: TGTGCCAGCAGTGAAAGGACAGGGCCTGGAAACACCATATATTTT. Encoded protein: CASSERTGPGNTIYF.